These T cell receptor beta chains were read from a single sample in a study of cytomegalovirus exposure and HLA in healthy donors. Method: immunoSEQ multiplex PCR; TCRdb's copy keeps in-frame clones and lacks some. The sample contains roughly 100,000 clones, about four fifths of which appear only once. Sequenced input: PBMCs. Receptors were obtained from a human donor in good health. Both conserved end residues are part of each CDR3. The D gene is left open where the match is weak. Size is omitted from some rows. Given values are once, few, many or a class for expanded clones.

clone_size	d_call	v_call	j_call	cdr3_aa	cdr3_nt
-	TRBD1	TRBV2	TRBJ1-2	CASRLGQGPNYGYTF	TGTGCCAGCCGCCTCGGACAGGGCCCTAACTATGGCTACACCTTC
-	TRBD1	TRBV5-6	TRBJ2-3	CASSLRRDRGQRAQYF	TGTGCCAGCAGCTTGCGACGGGACAGGGGACAGAGGGCGCAGTATTTT
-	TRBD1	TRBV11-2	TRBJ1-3	CASSPGQTTDTIYF	TGTGCCAGCAGCCCGGGACAGACAACGGACACCATATATTTT
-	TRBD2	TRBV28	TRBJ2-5	CASSLGLAGGPETQYF	TGTGCCAGCAGTTTAGGTCTAGCGGGAGGGCCGGAGACCCAGTACTTC
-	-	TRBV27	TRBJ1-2	CASSPATDYGYTF	TGTGCCAGCAGTCCCGCGACAGACTATGGCTACACCTTC
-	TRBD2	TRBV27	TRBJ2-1	CASGPSGGSYNEQFF	TGTGCCAGCGGACCTAGCGGGGGCTCCTACAATGAGCAGTTCTTC
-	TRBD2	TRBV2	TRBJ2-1	CASTGRRGAYNEQFF	TGTGCCAGCACCGGGCGGCGGGGGGCCTACAATGAGCAGTTCTTC
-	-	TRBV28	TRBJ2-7	CASSSGVYEQYF	TGTGCCAGCAGTTCAGGGGTCTACGAGCAGTACTTC
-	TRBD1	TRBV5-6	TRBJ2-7	CASSSRTGGEQYF	TGTGCCAGCAGCTCCAGGACAGGGGGCGAGCAGTACTTC
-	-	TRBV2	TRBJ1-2	CASQGFPGYGYTF	TGTGCCAGCCAGGGCTTTCCCGGCTATGGCTACACCTTC
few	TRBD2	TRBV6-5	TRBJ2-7	CASSSGTSYEQYF	TGTGCCAGCAGTTCCGGGACTAGCTACGAGCAGTACTTC
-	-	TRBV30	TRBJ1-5	CAWSPSMGQPQHF	TGTGCCTGGAGCCCTTCAATGGGCCAGCCCCAGCATTTT
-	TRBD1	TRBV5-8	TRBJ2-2	CAGRMGQANTGELFF	TGTGCCGGCAGGATGGGACAGGCGAACACCGGGGAGCTGTTTTTT
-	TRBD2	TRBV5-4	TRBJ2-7	CASSRGLAVEEYF	TGTGCCAGCAGCCGGGGACTAGCGGTAGAAGAGTACTTC
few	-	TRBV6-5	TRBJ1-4	CASSSQSRKLFF	TGTGCCAGCAGTTCCCAGTCTCGCAAACTGTTTTTT
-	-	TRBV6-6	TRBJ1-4	CASSYGQVSTNEKLFF	TGTGCCAGCAGTTACGGGCAGGTGTCAACTAATGAAAAACTGTTTTTT
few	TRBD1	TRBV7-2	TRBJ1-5	CASSPRGSNQPQHF	TGTGCCAGCAGTCCCAGGGGGAGCAATCAGCCCCAGCATTTT
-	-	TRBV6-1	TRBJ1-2	CASSEGQTPWNYGYTF	TGTGCCAGCAGTGAAGGGCAGACTCCTTGGAACTATGGCTACACCTTC
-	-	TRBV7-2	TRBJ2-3	CASSLVLLSTDTQYF	TGTGCCAGCAGCTTAGTACTCCTTAGCACAGATACGCAGTATTTT
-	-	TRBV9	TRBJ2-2	CASSVVSGELFF	TGTGCCAGCAGCGTAGTTTCTGGGGAGCTGTTTTTT
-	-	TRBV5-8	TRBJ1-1	CASGGLNMNTEAFF	TGTGCCAGCGGGGGCCTGAACATGAACACTGAAGCTTTCTTT
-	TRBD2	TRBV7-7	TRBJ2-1	CASSRKGLENEQFF	TGTGCTAGCAGCAGGAAGGGACTAGAAAATGAGCAGTTCTTC
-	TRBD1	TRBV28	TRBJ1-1	CASRPGTGRFTEAFF	TGTGCCAGCAGGCCCGGGACAGGGAGATTCACTGAAGCTTTCTTT
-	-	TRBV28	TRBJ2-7	CASSSIEQYF	TGTGCCAGCAGCTCTATAGAGCAGTACTTC
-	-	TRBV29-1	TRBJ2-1	CSVGRYDEQFF	TGCAGCGTTGGCAGGTACGATGAGCAGTTCTTC
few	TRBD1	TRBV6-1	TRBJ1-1	CASSSRTGSNTEAFF	TGTGCCAGCAGTTCCCGGACAGGGAGTAACACTGAAGCTTTCTTT
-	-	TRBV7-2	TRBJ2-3	CASSLMRSTDTQYF	TGTGCCAGCAGCTTAATGAGGAGCACAGATACGCAGTATTTT
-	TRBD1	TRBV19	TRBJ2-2	CATKDRGNTGELFF	TGTGCCACTAAGGACAGGGGGAACACCGGGGAGCTGTTTTTT
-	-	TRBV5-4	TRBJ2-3	CASSSAQVRRSDTQYF	TGTGCCAGCAGCTCGGCGCAGGTCAGAAGGTCAGATACGCAGTATTTT
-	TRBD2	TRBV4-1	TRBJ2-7	CASSQEVTSDSYEQYF	TGCGCCAGCAGCCAGGAGGTTACTAGCGACTCCTACGAGCAGTACTTC
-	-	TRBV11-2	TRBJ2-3	CASSSTTPGYADTQYF	TGTGCCAGCAGCTCAACCACCCCGGGTTATGCAGATACGCAGTATTTT